The entry below describes one TCR beta chain. Its recognized antigen is unknown. Per-base quality was not reported, and no clone a single base away is much larger than it. This record comes from a study of blood T cell repertoires in COVID-19 (dated by TCRdb to the early 2020s). Context from the whole study: Samples from collaborators originated in the United States, Italy and Spain and spanned both the acute and convalescent phases of COVID-19. The prospective study material was composed of cDNA or gDNA derived from T cells, B-cell-depleted T cells, or PBMCs. Subjects who had been exposed to COVID-19, were actively infected with it, or had recovered from it provided the deeply sampled blood TCRbeta repertoires that made up the dataset. The repertoires were made available in a free public database intended to serve as a resource for research on the immune response to SARS-CoV-2. The samples were drawn from two sources: the first 160 participants of the ongoing ImmuneRACE study, and 1,000 to 1,500 subjects contributed by 6 global collaborators. The sample metadata nearly always contained a de-identified subject ID, COVID-19 status, age in years and sex. Where available, HLA class I and class II types were taken from metadata supplied by the sample provider and were not determined by assay-based typing.

V is clipped by 1 base and J by 5 bases, and the sequence between their germline boundaries is 14 bases long. Including cysteine and phenylalanine, the CDR3 has 15 amino acids. Here the CDR3 DNA is all that survives: 45 bases in frame from base 1. CDR1 and CDR2, looked up from the germline V gene, are LGHNA and YSLEER. The immunoSEQ Assay, a bias-controlled multiplex PCR, was used to amplify TCRbeta CDR3 regions from genomic DNA. In the original analysis: Within the assay, amplification of reference gene primers was used to estimate how many nucleated cells each sample contained. To quantify the absolute abundance of each unique TCRbeta CDR3 rearrangement, sequence reads were collapsed and filtered. For each sample, productive Simpson clonality was calculated as the square root of Simpson's diversity index over productive rearrangements. The immuneACCESS repertoire file appears here via TCRdb, limited to in-frame rearrangements. These files lack a portion of the clones; in checked studies, under half of the deficit traces to unresolved V genes, and the cause of the others is not known. That table is the source of V, J and clone size, and D and trimming were worked out from the DNA. The sample profile shows about 180,000 clones; roughly nine tenths of them were found once. The ten largest clones capture 2% to 2.5% of the sample.

Study-level results and caveats: The quantity of clinical and demographic metadata differed by source and by participant and was supplied without curation.

Participants in the prospective study were aged roughly 18 to 89 years, lived in some 24 United States geographic areas, and enrolled through a virtual design. In the prospective study, cohorts were assigned on the basis of participant-reported clinical history obtained from a screening survey and a study questionnaire. Mobile phlebotomists in the prospective study collected whole blood, serum and a nasopharyngeal or oropharyngeal swab from every participant. Prospective study participants could optionally give additional blood draws and questionnaires over an approximately two-month period. Before DNA extraction, prospective study blood samples were shipped either frozen or at room temperature.

Rearrangement joined TRBV4-3 to TRBJ2-5; a tentative D call is TRBD1 (6 bases match). The clonotype was recovered from a woman between 35 and 50 years old with acute COVID-19. The sample taken for sequencing was PBMCs or T cells enriched from blood (not recorded which). The DNA sequence is TGCGCCAGCAGCCAAGGGACAGCGCCCAGGGAGACCCAGTACTTC. The encoded protein is CASSQGTAPRETQYF.